This T cell receptor beta chain came from a study of shared clonotypes between healthy human individuals. Notes on this clone: Its cognate antigen is unknown.

General observations from the study: When naive CD4 clonotypes were compared across four donors, around 5% were shared.

With 3 bases clipped from V and 2 bases from J, the junction kept 4 bases outside the gene matches. Germline V gene sequence: CDR1 LGHNA, CDR2 YNFKEQ. The CDR3 consists of 15 residues. Assay: immunoSEQ multiplex PCR; the TCRdb copy retains only in-frame clones and omits some. Altogether roughly 2.4 million clones are present, almost 96% being singletons, with the ten largest covering around 0.13%. The chain has TRBV4-2 and TRBJ2-5; 9 bases agree with TRBD2. Source material: naive CD4+ T cells sorted from blood. The subset is: CD45RA+ positively selected. The TCR originated in a man between 18 and 35 years old in good health. CDR3 bases: TGTGCCAGCAGCCAGTCCAGCGGGGGGCAAGAGACCCAGTACTTC. It encodes CASSQSSGGQETQYF.